The next 31 T cell receptor beta chains were all read from a single sample in a study of shared clonotypes between healthy human individuals. Sequencing used immunoSEQ multiplex PCR; TCRdb keeps in-frame clones, though not all of them. The sample has some 1,900,000 clones, 85% to 95% seen once; the top ten hold around 1.2%. Naive CD8 isolation took CD45RO-negative cells positively selected for CCR7 and excluded terminally differentiated effector memory CD45RA+ cells. Input material: naive CD8+ T cells sorted from blood. All receptors derive from a young man in good health.

The V gene is TRBV6-5, the J gene TRBJ2-7; perhaps D is TRBD1 or TRBD2 (5 bases each). CDR3 size: 15 residues. The germline V gene encodes CDR1 MNHEY and CDR2 SVGAGI. The ends were cut back, 2 bases at V and 2 bases at J, with 13 bases in the middle. CDR3 protein: CASSYTGRPTYEQYF. Written as DNA, the CDR3 is TGTGCCAGCAGTTACACGGGGCGCCCGACCTACGAGCAGTACTTC.

The chain carries TRBV13 and TRBJ2-7; D gene ambiguous. Germline CDR1 PRHDT, CDR2 FYEKMQ (reference sequence). The CDR3 sequence is 13 residues long. Trimming cost V 3 bases and J 1 base, with 7 bases left between them. CDR3 residues: CASSFGQSYEQYF. Here the CDR3 DNA reads TGTGCCAGCAGCTTCGGGCAATCCTACGAGCAGTACTTC. Supplemented by reference TRBV13 and TRBJ2-7, the full variable domain reads AAGVIQSPRHLIKEKRETATLKCYPIPRHDTVYWYQQGPGQDPQFLISFYEKMQSDKGSIPDRFSAQQFSDYHSELNMSSLELGDSALYFCASSFGQSYEQYFGPGTRLTVT.

The rearrangement links TRBV15 to TRBJ2-7, with 9 nucleotides matching TRBD2. This CDR3 has 15 amino acids. Looked up from germline, CDR1 is LNHNV and CDR2 is YYDKDF (reference sequence). The ends lost 0 bases at V and 3 bases at J; junction bases unmatched: 3. The CDR3 is CATSREPSGNYEQYF. Here the CDR3 DNA reads TGTGCCACCAGCAGAGAACCTAGCGGGAACTACGAGCAGTACTTC.

J is TRBJ2-1 and V is TRBV19; D unresolved. Per the germline V gene, CDR1 is LNHDA and CDR2 is SQIVND (reference sequence). With 6 bases removed from V and 0 bases from J, the gap between germline ends came to 6 bases. This CDR3 region has 13 residues. The CDR3 DNA is TGTGCCAGTAGGGACGGCTCCTACAATGAGCAGTTCTTC. This codes for CASRDGSYNEQFF.

The chain combines TRBV27 with TRBJ1-1; D gene ambiguous. Looked up from germline, CDR1 is MNHEY and CDR2 is SMNVEV (reference sequence). This CDR3 contains 13 residues. The V gene lost 6 bases and the J gene lost 3 bases, with 11 bases spanning the gap. CDR3 coding DNA: TGTGCCAGCAGCCCACTCCTGGACACTGAAGCTTTCTTT. It encodes CASSPLLDTEAFF.

In DNA form, the CDR3 reads TGTGCCAGCAGCTTAGAACCCGGGAGTGGCTACGAGCAGTACTTC. Translated: CASSLEPGSGYEQYF. This chain links TRBV11-2 with TRBJ2-7, with D perhaps matching TRBD2 (6 bases). This CDR3 contains 15 residues. Trimming removed 0 bases at V and 3 bases at J, with 12 bases between. Looked up from germline, CDR1 is SGHAT and CDR2 is FQNNGV.

The chain carries TRBV27 and TRBJ2-5, with D unresolved. CDR1 MNHEY and CDR2 SMNVEV come from the germline V gene (reference sequence). V lost 4 bases and J 6 bases, leaving 24 bases between the germline ends. The CDR3 totals 17 residues. CDR3 in DNA: TGTGCCAGCAGTTCACTGCCCATTAGCCCTTTGGGAAAGACCCAGTACTTC. This encodes CASSSLPISPLGKTQYF.

V is TRBV12-2 and J is TRBJ2-7; TRBD1 is the table's D call, not checked against the DNA. TRBV12-2 is noted as a pseudogene. The length of the CDR3 is 15 residues. As DNA, the CDR3 is TGTGCAAGTCGCGAGACAGGACCCCACCGGGGCGAGCAGTACTTC. Protein product: CASRETGPHRGEQYF.

The chain is built from TRBV4-1 and TRBJ1-1; the D is unclear. The CDR3 runs 13 residues. The ends were cut back, 2 bases at V and 0 bases at J, with 4 bases in the middle. Germline CDR1 is MGHRA and CDR2 is YSYEKL. The CDR3 reads CASSQQVNTEAFF. The CDR3 DNA reads as TGCGCCAGCAGCCAACAGGTGAACACTGAAGCTTTCTTT.

The chain links TRBV10-2 to TRBJ2-7; 9 nucleotides agree with TRBD2. CDR3 size: 15 residues. With V trimmed by 0 bases and J by 2 bases, 2 bases remained unmatched. Germline V gene lookup returns CDR1 WSHSY and CDR2 SAAADI. Here the CDR3 DNA reads TGCGCCAGCAGTGAGTCTGCGGGAGGGCCCTACGAGCAGTACTTC. It is translated as CASSESAGGPYEQYF.

This chain connects TRBV7-9 to TRBJ2-1; the D is unclear. V was clipped by 3 bases and J by 8 bases, with 5 bases between them. This CDR3 spans 11 amino acids. Germline V gene data show CDR1 as SEHNR and CDR2 as FQNEAQ (reference sequence). The CDR3 DNA reads as TGTGCCAGCAGCTTGATTGATGAGCAGTTCTTC. This encodes CASSLIDEQFF.

As to this clone: This specimen includes other DNA sequences encoding the same CDR3. This chain connects TRBV7-3 to TRBJ2-3; possibly TRBD2 for D (6 bases). The CDR3 length is 15 residues. Germline V CDR1 and CDR2: SGHTA, FQGTGA. Trimming removed 0 bases at V and 0 bases at J, with 7 bases between. Written as DNA, the CDR3 is TGTGCCAGCAGCTTAACCGGGGGAAGCACAGATACGCAGTATTTT. Its protein is CASSLTGGSTDTQYF. The complete variable domain, with remaining parts taken from reference TRBV7-3 and TRBJ2-3, reads GAGVSQTPSNKVTEKGKYVELRCDPISGHTALYWYRQSLGQGPEFLIYFQGTGAADDSGLPNDRFFAVRPEGSVSTLKIQRTERGDSAVYLCASSLTGGSTDTQYFGPGTRLTVL.

Of note for this clone: Other DNA sequences from this sample encode an identical CDR3 as well. This chain connects TRBV7-3 to TRBJ2-1; D uncertain. The CDR3 is made up of 13 amino acids. V dropped 3 bases and J dropped 4 bases, with 7 bases sitting between them. Germline values: CDR1 SGHTA, CDR2 FQGTGA. The CDR3 DNA reads as TGTGCCAGCAGCTTGGGGAATTACAATGAGCAGTTCTTC. As protein: CASSLGNYNEQFF.

The chain carries TRBV7-6 and TRBJ1-1; D remains ambiguous. V was trimmed by 0 bases and J by 2 bases, leaving 10 bases between them. Germline CDR1 SGHVS, CDR2 FNYEAQ. This CDR3 contains 15 residues. The CDR3 DNA is TGTGCCAGCAGCTTAGCGAGGGATTATAACACTGAAGCTTTCTTT. Its translation is CASSLARDYNTEAFF.

The chain joins TRBV6-1 to TRBJ2-7; D possibly uses TRBD1 or TRBD2 (6 bases each). Per germline, CDR1 MNHNS and CDR2 SASEGT. The CDR3 runs 15 residues. The germline V and J ends were trimmed by 2 bases and 0 bases, with 11 bases remaining between them. The CDR3 DNA reads TGTGCCAGCAGTGAAACCTGGGGGGCCTCCTACGAGCAGTACTTC. This sequence encodes CASSETWGASYEQYF.

This sequence joins TRBV4-1 and TRBJ2-2; TRBD1 matches at 8 bases. V lost 4 bases, J lost 1 base, and 5 bases stayed unmatched. This CDR3 comprises 16 residues. Germline CDR1 is MGHRA and CDR2 is YSYEKL. DNA for the CDR3: TGCGCCAGCAGCCCAGGACAGGGTTGGAACACCGGGGAGCTGTTTTTT. Its protein is CASSPGQGWNTGELFF.

The chain recombines TRBV29-1 with TRBJ2-5, with D maybe TRBD1 (5 bases). Looked up from germline, CDR1 is SQVTM and CDR2 is ANQGSEA. V was shortened by 1 base and J by 2 bases, with 23 bases between the two germline ends. The CDR3 has 18 amino acids. In nucleotides, the CDR3 is TGCAGCGTTGAAGGTTTTGCGGAAAATGGGGCACAACAAGAGACCCAGTACTTC. Residues: CSVEGFAENGAQQETQYF.

J is TRBJ1-5 and V is TRBV5-6; TRBD1 matches at 9 bases. Germline V gene lookup returns CDR1 SGHDT and CDR2 YYEEEE. This CDR3 region has 19 residues. After removal of 1 base from V and 2 bases from J, the junction contained 13 bases not matched to a gene. The CDR3 spells CASSLYPGTGWEGNQPQHF. The CDR3 DNA sequence: TGTGCCAGCAGCTTGTATCCGGGGACAGGGTGGGAAGGCAATCAGCCCCAGCATTTT.

This chain links TRBV5-6 with TRBJ1-3, with D perhaps TRBD1 (6 bases). The CDR3 length is 14 residues. Looked up from germline, CDR1 is SGHDT and CDR2 is YYEEEE. The V gene lost 1 base and the J gene lost 2 bases, with 7 bases spanning the gap. The CDR3 DNA reads TGTGCCAGCAGCTTGCACAGGGCTGGAAACACCATATATTTT. It specifies CASSLHRAGNTIYF.

V gene TRBV28 combines with J gene TRBJ1-5; D possibly corresponds to TRBD1 (6 bases). Trimming removed 5 bases at V and 8 bases at J, with 22 bases between. This CDR3 region has 16 residues. CDR1 and CDR2 from the germline V gene are MDHEN and SYDVKM. The CDR3 coding sequence is TGTGCCAGCAGTCCTCACCCTGGACAGACGACTGAGCCCCAGCATTTT. It translates to CASSPHPGQTTEPQHF.

This clone occurred a few times. The rearrangement uses TRBV12-5 and TRBJ1-1, with unresolved D. V lost 3 bases to trimming and J lost 1 base, with 3 bases between them. The germline gives CDR1 LGHNT, CDR2 FRNRAP. CDR3 length: 12 residues. The CDR3: CASGLANTEAFF. CDR3 DNA: TGTGCTAGTGGTTTAGCGAACACTGAAGCTTTCTTT.

A remark on this clone: Different DNA sequences within this sample yield the same CDR3. This chain joins TRBV4-1 and TRBJ2-7; 9 nucleotides match TRBD1. Germline V gene lookup returns CDR1 MGHRA and CDR2 YSYEKL. The CDR3 length is 14 residues. Trimming cost V 4 bases and J 4 bases; bases outside gene matches: 5. In DNA, the CDR3 is TGCGCCAGCAGCCCCCGGGACAGGGTTTACGAGCAGTACTTC. Its protein is CASSPRDRVYEQYF.

V gene TRBV7-9 combines with J gene TRBJ1-1; no reliable D call. Germline loops: CDR1 SEHNR, CDR2 FQNEAQ (reference sequence). The V and J ends lost 5 bases and 0 bases respectively, with 7 bases between them. CDR3 size: 13 residues. The CDR3 loop is CASSGYMNTEAFF. For the CDR3, the DNA is TGTGCCAGCAGCGGATACATGAACACTGAAGCTTTCTTT.

The chain has TRBV7-9 and TRBJ2-1; D is undetermined. CDR1 and CDR2 (germline): SEHNR, FQNEAQ (reference sequence). V was pared by 5 bases and J by 8 bases, with 13 bases between. The CDR3 has 13 residues. CDR3 bases: TGTGCCAGCAGCGTTACGATCGGCGATGAGCAGTTCTTC. Amino acid sequence: CASSVTIGDEQFF.

V gene TRBV27 combines with J gene TRBJ2-6; either TRBD1 or TRBD2 may supply D (5 bases each). CDR3 length: 16 residues. V lost 7 bases, J lost 0 bases, and 13 bases lay in between. Germline V CDR1 and CDR2: MNHEY, SMNVEV (reference sequence). The CDR3 is CASTTLGVSGANVLTF. The CDR3 DNA follows: TGTGCCAGCACCACCCTGGGGGTCTCTGGGGCCAACGTCCTGACTTTC.

This clone was observed a single time. The V call is TRBV6-5, the J call TRBJ2-7; tentatively, D is TRBD2 (6 bases). CDR1 and CDR2 from the germline V gene are MNHEY and SVGAGI. There are 15 residues in the CDR3. V lost 4 bases and J 3 bases, leaving 16 bases between the germline ends. CDR3 sequence reads: CASSSPGVAFYEQYF. CDR3 coding DNA: TGTGCCAGCAGTTCTCCGGGAGTCGCTTTCTACGAGCAGTACTTC.

In regard to this clone: This specimen includes other DNA sequences encoding the same CDR3. The chain is built from TRBV9 and TRBJ2-7; D gene uncertain. The germline V and J ends were trimmed by 0 bases and 0 bases, with 10 bases remaining between them. The CDR3 extends over 15 amino acids. The germline CDR1 and CDR2 sequences are SGDLS and YYNGEE. CDR3 bases: TGTGCCAGCAGCGTAGGCGAGGCGAGCTCCTACGAGCAGTACTTC. It codes for CASSVGEASSYEQYF.

This sequence joins TRBV10-3 and TRBJ2-7; TRBD2 matches at 9 bases. Germline trimming cut 9 bases from V and 2 bases from J; bases unmatched to any gene: 8. From germline, CDR1 is ENHRY and CDR2 SYGVKD. There are 14 residues in the CDR3. CDR3: CAISPTSGTYEQYF. The CDR3 nucleotides read TGTGCCATTTCTCCGACTAGCGGAACCTACGAGCAGTACTTC.

This chain links TRBV9 with TRBJ1-1; TRBD1 aligns across 8 bases. V lost 0 bases, J lost 4 bases, and 5 bases stayed unmatched. This CDR3 has 15 amino acids. CDR1 is SGDLS, CDR2 YYNGEE, per germline. CDR3 coding DNA: TGTGCCAGCAGCGTAGAGGGCAGGGGGCCCACTGAAGCTTTCTTT. Translation gives CASSVEGRGPTEAFF.

The chain is built from TRBV6-5 and TRBJ2-5; weak D call: TRBD1 (6 bases). V lost 8 bases and J lost 2, with 18 bases in between. Germline V gene lookup returns CDR1 MNHEY and CDR2 SVGAGI. The CDR3 contains 15 residues. DNA of the CDR3: TGTGCCAGCCCATTTAGTGAAACAGGGCAAGAGACCCAGTACTTC. Encoded protein: CASPFSETGQETQYF.

Worth noting for this clone: This specimen includes other DNA sequences encoding the same CDR3. This chain uses TRBV5-4 with TRBJ1-2; 9 positions agree with TRBD1. The CDR3 spans 13 residues. Germline CDR1 and CDR2: SGHNT and YYREEE (reference sequence). V lost 4 bases, J lost 5 bases, and 3 bases stayed unmatched. CDR3 region: CASSPGTGYGYTF. The CDR3 DNA follows: TGTGCCAGCAGCCCCGGGACAGGGTATGGCTACACCTTC.